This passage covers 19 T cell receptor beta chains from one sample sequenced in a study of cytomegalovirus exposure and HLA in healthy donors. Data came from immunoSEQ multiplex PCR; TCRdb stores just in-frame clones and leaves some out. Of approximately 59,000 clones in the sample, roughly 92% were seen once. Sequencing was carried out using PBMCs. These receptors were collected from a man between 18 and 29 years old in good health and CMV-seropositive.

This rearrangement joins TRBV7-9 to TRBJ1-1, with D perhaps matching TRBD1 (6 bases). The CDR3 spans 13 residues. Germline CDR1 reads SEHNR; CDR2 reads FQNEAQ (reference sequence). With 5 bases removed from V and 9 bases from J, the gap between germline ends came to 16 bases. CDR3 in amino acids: CASSPETGIKAFF. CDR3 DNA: TGTGCCAGCAGCCCTGAAACAGGGATAAAAGCTTTCTTT.

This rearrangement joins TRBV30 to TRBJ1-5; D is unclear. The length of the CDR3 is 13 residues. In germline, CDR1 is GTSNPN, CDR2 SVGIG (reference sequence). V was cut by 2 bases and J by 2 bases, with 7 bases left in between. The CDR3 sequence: CAWSPGGNQPQHF. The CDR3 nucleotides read TGTGCCTGGAGTCCGGGTGGCAATCAGCCCCAGCATTTT.

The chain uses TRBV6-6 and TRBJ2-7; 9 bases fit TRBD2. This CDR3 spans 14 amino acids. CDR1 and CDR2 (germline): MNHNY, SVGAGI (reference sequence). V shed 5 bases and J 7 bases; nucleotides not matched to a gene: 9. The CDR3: CASSTTSGLGEQYF. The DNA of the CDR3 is TGTGCCAGCAGTACGACTAGCGGCCTGGGGGAGCAGTACTTC.

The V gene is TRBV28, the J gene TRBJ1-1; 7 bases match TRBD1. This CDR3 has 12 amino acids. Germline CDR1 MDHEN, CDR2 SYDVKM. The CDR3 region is CGLQGMNTEAFF. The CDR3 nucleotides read TGTGGGCTACAGGGGATGAACACTGAAGCTTTCTTT.

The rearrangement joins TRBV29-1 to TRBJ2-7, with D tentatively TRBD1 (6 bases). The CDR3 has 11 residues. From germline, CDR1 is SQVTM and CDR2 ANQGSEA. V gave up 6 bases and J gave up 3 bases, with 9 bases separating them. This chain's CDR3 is CSVGHIYEQYF. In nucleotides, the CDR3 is TGCAGCGTGGGACATATCTACGAGCAGTACTTC.

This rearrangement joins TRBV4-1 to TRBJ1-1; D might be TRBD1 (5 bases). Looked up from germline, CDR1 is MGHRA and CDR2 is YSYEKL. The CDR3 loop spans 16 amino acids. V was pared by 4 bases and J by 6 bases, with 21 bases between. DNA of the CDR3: TGCGCCAGCAGCCCCAGACTCCCCACAGGACAAGCTGAAGCTTTCTTT. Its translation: CASSPRLPTGQAEAFF.

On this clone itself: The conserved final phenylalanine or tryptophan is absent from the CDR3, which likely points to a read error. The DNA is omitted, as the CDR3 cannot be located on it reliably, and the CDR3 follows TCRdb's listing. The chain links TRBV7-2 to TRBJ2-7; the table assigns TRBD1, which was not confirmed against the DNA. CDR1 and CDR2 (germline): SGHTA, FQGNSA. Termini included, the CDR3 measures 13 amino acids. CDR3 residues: CASSIPGTGAPTL.

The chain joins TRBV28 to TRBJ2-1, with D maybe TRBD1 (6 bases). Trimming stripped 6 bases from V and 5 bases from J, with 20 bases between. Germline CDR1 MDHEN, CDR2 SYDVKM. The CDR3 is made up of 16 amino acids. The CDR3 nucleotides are TGTGCCAGCAGAACGACCGGGACAACACCCCACAATGAGCAGTTCTTC. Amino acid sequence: CASRTTGTTPHNEQFF. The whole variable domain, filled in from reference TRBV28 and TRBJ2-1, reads DVKVTQSSRYLVKRTGEKVFLECVQDMDHENMFWYRQDPGLGLRLIYFSYDVKMKEKGDIPEGYSVSREKKERFSLILESASTNQTSMYLCASRTTGTTPHNEQFFGPGTRLTVL.

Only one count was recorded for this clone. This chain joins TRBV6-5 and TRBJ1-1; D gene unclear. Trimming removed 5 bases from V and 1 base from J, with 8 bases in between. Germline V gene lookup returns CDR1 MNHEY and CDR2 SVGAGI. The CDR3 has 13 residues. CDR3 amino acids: CASSPRENTEAFF. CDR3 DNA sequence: TGTGCCAGCAGTCCTCGCGAGAACACTGAAGCTTTCTTT.

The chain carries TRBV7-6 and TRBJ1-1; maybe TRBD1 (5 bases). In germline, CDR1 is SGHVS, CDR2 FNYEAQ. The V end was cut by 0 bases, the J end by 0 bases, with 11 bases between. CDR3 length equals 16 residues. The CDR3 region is CASSLAQGRLNTEAFF. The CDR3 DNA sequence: TGTGCCAGCAGCTTAGCGCAGGGCAGACTGAACACTGAAGCTTTCTTT.

The CDR3 sequence: CSVEVQGAYEQYF. In DNA form, the CDR3 reads TGCAGCGTTGAAGTTCAGGGGGCTTACGAGCAGTACTTC. V gene TRBV29-1 combines with J gene TRBJ2-7, with 8 nucleotides matching TRBD1. The CDR3 is 13 amino acids. V shed 1 base, J shed 4 bases, and the junction held 3 bases outside the gene matches. Germline CDR1 reads SQVTM; CDR2 reads ANQGSEA.

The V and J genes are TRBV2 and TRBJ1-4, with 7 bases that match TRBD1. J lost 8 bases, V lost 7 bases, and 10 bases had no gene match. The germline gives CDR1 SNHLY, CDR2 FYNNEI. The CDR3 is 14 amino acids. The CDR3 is CASTTGADREKLFF. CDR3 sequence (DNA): TGTGCCAGCACCACAGGGGCCGATCGCGAAAAACTGTTTTTT.

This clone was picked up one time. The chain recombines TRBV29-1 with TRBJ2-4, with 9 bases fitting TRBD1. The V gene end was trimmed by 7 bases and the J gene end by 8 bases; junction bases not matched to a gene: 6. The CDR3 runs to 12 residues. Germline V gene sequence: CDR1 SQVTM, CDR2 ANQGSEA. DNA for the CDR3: TGCAGCGGGAAGACAGGGGGGGACATTCAGTACTTC. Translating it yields CSGKTGGDIQYF.

The CDR3 loop is CASSQDQVGQGSEQYF. Here the CDR3 DNA reads TGCGCCAGCAGCCAAGATCAGGTTGGACAGGGAAGCGAGCAGTACTTC. This chain uses TRBV4-1 with TRBJ2-7, with 8 bases matching TRBD1. J gave up 6 bases and V 0 bases, and 10 bases lay outside the gene matches. The germline V gene encodes CDR1 MGHRA and CDR2 YSYEKL. The CDR3 extends over 16 amino acids.

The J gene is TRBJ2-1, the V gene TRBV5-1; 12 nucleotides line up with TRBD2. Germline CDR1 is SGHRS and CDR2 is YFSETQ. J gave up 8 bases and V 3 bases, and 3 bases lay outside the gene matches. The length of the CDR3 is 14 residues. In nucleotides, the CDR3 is TGCGCCAGCAGCTACGCTAGCGGGAGGGATGAGCAGTTCTTC. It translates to CASSYASGRDEQFF.

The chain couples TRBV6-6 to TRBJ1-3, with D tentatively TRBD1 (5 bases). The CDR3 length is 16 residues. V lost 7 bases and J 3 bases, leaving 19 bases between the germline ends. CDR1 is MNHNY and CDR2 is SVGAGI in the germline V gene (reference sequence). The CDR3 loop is CASTLPPGLSGNTIYF. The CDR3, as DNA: TGTGCCAGCACCCTCCCCCCAGGGTTAAGTGGAAACACCATATATTTT.

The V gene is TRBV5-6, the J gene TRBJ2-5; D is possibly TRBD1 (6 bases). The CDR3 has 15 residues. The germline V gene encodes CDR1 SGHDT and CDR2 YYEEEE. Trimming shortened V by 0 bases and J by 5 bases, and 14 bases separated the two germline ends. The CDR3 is CASSLAPGAAETQYF. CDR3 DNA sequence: TGTGCCAGCAGCTTGGCGCCAGGGGCAGCGGAGACCCAGTACTTC. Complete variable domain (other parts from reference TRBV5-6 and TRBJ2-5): DAGVTQSPTHLIKTRGQQVTLRCSPKSGHDTVSWYQQALGQGPQFIFQYYEEEERQRGNFPDRFSGHQFPNYSSELNVNALLLGDSALYLCASSLAPGAAETQYFGPGTRLLVL.

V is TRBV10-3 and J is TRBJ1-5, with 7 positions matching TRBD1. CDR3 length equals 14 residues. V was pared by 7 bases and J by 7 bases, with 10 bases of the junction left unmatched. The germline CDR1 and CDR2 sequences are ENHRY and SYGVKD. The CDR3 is CAINQQGNGQPQHF. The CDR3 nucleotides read TGTGCCATCAATCAACAGGGGAATGGCCAGCCCCAGCATTTT.

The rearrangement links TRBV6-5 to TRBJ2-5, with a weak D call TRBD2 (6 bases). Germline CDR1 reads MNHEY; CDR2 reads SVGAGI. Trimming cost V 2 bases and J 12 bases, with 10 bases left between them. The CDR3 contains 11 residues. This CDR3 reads CASSYAGLEYF. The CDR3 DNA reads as TGTGCCAGCAGTTACGCGGGACTGGAGTACTTC.